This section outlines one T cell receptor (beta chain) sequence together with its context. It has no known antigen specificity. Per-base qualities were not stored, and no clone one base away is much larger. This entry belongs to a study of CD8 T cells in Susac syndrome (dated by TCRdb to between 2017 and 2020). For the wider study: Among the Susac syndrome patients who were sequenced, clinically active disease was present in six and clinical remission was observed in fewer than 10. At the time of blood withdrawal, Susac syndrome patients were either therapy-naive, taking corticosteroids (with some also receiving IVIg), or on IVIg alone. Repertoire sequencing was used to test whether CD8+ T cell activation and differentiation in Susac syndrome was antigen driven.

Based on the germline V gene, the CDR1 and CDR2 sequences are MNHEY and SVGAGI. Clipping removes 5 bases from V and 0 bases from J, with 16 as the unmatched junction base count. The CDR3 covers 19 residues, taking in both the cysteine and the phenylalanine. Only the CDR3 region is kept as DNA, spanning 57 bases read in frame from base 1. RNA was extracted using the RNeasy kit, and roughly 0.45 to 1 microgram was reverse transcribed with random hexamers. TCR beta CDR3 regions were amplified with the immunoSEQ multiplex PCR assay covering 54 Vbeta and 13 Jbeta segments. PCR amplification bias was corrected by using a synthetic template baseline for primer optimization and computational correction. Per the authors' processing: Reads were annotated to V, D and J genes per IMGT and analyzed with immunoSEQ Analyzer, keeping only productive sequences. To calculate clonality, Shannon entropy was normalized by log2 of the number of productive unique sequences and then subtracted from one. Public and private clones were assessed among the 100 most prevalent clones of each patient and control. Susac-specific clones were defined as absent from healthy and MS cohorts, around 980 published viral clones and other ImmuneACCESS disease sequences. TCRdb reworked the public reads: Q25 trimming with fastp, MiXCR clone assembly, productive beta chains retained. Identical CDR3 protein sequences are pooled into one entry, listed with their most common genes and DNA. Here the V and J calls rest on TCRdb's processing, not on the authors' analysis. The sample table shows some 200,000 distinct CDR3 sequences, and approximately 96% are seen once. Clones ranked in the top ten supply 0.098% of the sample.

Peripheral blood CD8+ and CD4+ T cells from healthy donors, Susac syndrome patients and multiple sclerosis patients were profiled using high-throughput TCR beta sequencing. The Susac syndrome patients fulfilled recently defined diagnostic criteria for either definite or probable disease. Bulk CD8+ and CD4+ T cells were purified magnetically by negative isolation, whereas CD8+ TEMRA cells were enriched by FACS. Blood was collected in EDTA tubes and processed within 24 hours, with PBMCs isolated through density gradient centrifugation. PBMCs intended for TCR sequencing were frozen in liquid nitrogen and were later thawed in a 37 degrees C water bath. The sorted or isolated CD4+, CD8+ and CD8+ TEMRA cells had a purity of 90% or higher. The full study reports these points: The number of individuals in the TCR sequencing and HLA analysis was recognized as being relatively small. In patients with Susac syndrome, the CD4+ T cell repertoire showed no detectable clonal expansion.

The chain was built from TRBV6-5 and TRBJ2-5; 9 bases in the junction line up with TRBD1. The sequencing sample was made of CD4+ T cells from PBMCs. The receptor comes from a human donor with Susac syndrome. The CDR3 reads CASSRSDRGKVRDQETQYF. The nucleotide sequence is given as TGTGCCAGCAGTCGCTCGGACAGGGGAAAGGTCCGGGACCAAGAGACCCAGTACTTC.